This T cell receptor (beta chain) emerged from a study of blood T cells in healthy people across ages. After removal of 3 bases from V and 2 bases from J, the junction contained 7 bases not matched to a gene. The V gene's germline CDR1 is MGHRA and CDR2 YSYEKL. This CDR3 region has 16 residues. Overall study findings and caveats: Unknown donor CMV status possibly confounded expanded clonotype changes.

This clonotype was seen only once. Its target is unknown. Alongside a J-beta primer mix, a sample-barcoded 5' primer served in a second PCR lasting about 7 to 12 cycles. A single record per CDR3 protein comes from TCRdb applying MiXCR to the 5' RACE reads. The sample has about 900,000 distinct CDR3 sequences; 62% are singletons. The sample comprised blood. The sequence derives from a young man in good health. V gene TRBV4-1 combines with J gene TRBJ2-1, with TRBD2 matching over 7 bases. CDR3 loop: CASSQALAQTYNEQFF. The CDR3 DNA reads TGCGCCAGCAGCCAGGCACTAGCGCAGACCTACAATGAGCAGTTCTTC.